This T cell receptor (beta chain) emerged from a study of T cell responses to AZD1222 COVID-19 vaccine. V lost 5 bases and J 7 bases, leaving 14 bases between the germline ends. This CDR3 spans 13 amino acids. Using immunoSEQ multiplex PCR, the repertoire was profiled, and TCRdb retains in-frame clones only, with some absent. The sample includes about 15,000 clones, approximately 90% of them seen just once. Sequenced here: peripheral blood, sampled 28 days after the second AZD1222 dose. The origin of this receptor is an adult who received the AZD1222 COVID-19 vaccine. The rearrangement links TRBV12-3 or TRBV12-4 to TRBJ1-2; D gene uncertain. The CDR3 is CASSQRGIGGYTF. CDR3 nucleotide sequence: TGTGCCAGCAGTCAACGAGGAATTGGTGGCTACACCTTC.